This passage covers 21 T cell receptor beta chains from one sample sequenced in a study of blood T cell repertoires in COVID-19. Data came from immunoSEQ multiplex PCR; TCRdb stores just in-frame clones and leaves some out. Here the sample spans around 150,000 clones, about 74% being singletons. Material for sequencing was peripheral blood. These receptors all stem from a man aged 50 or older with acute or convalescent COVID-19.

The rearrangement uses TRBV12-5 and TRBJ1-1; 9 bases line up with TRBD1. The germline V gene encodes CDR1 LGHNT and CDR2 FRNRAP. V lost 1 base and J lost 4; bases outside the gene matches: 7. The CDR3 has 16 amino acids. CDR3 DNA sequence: TGTGCTAGTGGTTTGGCCTTGACAGGGGGTATCACTGAAGCTTTCTTT. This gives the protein CASGLALTGGITEAFF.

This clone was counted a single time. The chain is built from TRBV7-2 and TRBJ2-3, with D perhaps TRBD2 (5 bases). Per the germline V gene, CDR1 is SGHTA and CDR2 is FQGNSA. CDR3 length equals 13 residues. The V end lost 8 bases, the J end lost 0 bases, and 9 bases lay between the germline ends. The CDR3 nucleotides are TGTGCCAGCCGGACTGGAAGCACAGATACGCAGTATTTT. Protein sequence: CASRTGSTDTQYF.

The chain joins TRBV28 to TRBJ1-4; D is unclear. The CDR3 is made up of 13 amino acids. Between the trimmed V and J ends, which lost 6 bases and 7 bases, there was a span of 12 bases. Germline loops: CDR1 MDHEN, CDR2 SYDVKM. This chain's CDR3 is CASRRSAGEKLFF. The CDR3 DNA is TGTGCCAGCAGACGGTCAGCAGGTGAAAAACTGTTTTTT.

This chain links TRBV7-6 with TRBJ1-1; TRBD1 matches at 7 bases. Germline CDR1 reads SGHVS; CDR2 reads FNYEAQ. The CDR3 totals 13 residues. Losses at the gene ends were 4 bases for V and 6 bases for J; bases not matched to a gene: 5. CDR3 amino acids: CASSSNQGAEAFF. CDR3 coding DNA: TGTGCCAGCAGCTCCAACCAGGGGGCTGAAGCTTTCTTT. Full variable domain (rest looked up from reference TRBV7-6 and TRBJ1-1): GAGVSQSPRYKVTKRGQDVALRCDPISGHVSLYWYRQALGQGPEFLTYFNYEAQQDKSGLPNDRFSAERPEGSISTLTIQRTEQRDSAMYRCASSSNQGAEAFFGQGTRLTVV.

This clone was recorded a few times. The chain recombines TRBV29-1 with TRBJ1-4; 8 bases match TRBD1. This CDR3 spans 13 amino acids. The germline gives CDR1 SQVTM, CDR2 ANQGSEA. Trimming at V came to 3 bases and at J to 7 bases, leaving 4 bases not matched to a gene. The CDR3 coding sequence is TGCAGCGTTGACAGGGGGCGCGGTGAAAAACTGTTTTTT. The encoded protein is CSVDRGRGEKLFF. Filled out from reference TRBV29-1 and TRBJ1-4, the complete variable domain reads SAVISQKPSRDICQRGTSLTIQCQVDSQVTMMFWYRQQPGQSLTLIATANQGSEATYESGFVIDKFPISRPNLTFSTLTVSNMSPEDSSIYLCSVDRGRGEKLFFGSGTQLSVL.

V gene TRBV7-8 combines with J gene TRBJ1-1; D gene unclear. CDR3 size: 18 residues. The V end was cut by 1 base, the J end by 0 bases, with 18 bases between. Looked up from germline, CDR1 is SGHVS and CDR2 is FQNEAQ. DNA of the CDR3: TGTGCCAGCAGCTTAGTGGGTTCCAGCGGCAGGCTGAACACTGAAGCTTTCTTT. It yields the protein CASSLVGSSGRLNTEAFF.

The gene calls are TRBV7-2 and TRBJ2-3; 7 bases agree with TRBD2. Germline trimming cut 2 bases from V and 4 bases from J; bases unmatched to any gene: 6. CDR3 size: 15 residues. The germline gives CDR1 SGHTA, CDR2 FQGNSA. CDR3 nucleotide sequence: TGTGCCAGCAGCTTACTGCGCCGGGAGGCAGATACGCAGTATTTT. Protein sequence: CASSLLRREADTQYF. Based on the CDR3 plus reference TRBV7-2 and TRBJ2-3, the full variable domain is GAGVSQSPSNKVTEKGKDVELRCDPISGHTALYWYRQSLGQGLEFLIYFQGNSAPDKSGLPSDRFSAERTGGSVSTLTIQRTQQEDSAVYLCASSLLRREADTQYFGPGTRLTVL.

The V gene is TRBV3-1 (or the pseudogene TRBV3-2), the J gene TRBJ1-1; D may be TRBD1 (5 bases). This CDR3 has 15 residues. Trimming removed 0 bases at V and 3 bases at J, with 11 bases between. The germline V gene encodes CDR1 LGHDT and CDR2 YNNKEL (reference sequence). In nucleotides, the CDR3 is TGTGCCAGCAGCCAAGAAGCAGGGTTGGACACTGAAGCTTTCTTT. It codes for CASSQEAGLDTEAFF.

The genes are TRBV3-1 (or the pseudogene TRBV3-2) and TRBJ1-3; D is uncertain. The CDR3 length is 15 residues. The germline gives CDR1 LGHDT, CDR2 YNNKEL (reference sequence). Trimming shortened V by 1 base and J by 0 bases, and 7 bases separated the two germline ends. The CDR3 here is CASSQVASSGNTIYF. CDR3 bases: TGTGCCAGCAGCCAAGTCGCCAGCTCTGGAAACACCATATATTTT.

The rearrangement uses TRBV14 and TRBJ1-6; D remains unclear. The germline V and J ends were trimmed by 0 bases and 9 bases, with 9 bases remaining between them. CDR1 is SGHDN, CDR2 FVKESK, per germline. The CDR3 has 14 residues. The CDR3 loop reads CASSQEAGGSPLHF. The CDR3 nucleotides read TGTGCCAGCAGCCAAGAGGCAGGAGGTTCACCCCTCCACTTT.

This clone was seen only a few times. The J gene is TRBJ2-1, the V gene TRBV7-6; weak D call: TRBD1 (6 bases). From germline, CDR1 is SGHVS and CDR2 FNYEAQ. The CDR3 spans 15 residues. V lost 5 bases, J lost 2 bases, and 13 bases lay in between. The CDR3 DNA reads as TGTGCCAGCAGCCCCCAGACAGGCACCTACAATGAGCAGTTCTTC. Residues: CASSPQTGTYNEQFF.

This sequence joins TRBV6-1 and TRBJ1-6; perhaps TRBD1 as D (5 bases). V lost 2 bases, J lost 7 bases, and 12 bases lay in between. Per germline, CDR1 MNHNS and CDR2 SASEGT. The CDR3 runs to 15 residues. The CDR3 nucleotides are TGTGCCAGCAGTGAACATACAGGAGAAAATTCACCCCTCCACTTT. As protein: CASSEHTGENSPLHF.

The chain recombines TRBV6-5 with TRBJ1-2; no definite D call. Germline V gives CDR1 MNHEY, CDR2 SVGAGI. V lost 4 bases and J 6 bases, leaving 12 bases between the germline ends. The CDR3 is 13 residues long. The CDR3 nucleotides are TGTGCCAGCAGTTTGTACGAGGGAGATGGCTACACCTTC. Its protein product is CASSLYEGDGYTF.

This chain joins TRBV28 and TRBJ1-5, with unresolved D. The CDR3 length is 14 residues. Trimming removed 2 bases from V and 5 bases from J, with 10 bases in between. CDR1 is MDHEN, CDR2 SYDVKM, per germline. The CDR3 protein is CASSLAQTYQPQHF. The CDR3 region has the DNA TGTGCCAGCAGTTTAGCACAGACCTATCAGCCCCAGCATTTT.

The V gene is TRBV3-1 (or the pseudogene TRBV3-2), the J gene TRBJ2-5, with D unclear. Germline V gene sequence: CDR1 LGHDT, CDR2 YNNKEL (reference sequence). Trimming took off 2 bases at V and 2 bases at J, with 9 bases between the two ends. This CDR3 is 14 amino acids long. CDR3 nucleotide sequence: TGTGCCAGCAGCCAACGATCCAGGCAAGAGACCCAGTACTTC. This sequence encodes CASSQRSRQETQYF.

CDR3 sequence reads: CASSLGTDSGNTIYF. For the CDR3, the DNA is TGTGCCAGCAGCTTGGGGACAGACTCTGGAAACACCATATATTTT. The chain employs TRBV5-4 and TRBJ1-3; D possibly corresponds to TRBD1 (6 bases). Trimming removed 0 bases from V and 0 bases from J, with 7 bases in between. From germline, CDR1 is SGHNT and CDR2 YYREEE (reference sequence). The CDR3 runs to 15 residues. Variable domain in full (rest from reference TRBV5-4 and TRBJ1-3): ETGVTQSPTHLIKTRGQQVTLRCSSQSGHNTVSWYQQALGQGPQFIFQYYREEENGRGNFPPRFSGLQFPNYSSELNVNALELDDSALYLCASSLGTDSGNTIYFGEGSWLTVV.

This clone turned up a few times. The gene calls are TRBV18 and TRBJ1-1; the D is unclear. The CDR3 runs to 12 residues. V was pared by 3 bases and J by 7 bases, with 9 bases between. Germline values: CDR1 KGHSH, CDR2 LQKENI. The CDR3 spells CASSPFSGEAFF. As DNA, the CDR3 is TGTGCCAGCTCACCTTTTAGTGGTGAAGCTTTCTTT.

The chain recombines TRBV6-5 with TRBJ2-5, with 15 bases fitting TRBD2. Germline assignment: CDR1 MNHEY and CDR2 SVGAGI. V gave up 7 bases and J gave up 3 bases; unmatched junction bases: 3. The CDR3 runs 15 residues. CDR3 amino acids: CASIRTSGGEETQYF. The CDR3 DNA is TGTGCCAGCATCAGGACTAGCGGGGGGGAAGAGACCCAGTACTTC.

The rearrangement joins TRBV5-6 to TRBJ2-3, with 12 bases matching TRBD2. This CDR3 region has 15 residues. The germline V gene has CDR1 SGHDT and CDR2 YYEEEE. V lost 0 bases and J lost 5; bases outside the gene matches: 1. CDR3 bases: TGTGCCAGCAGCTTGGAGACTAGCGGGGGAGATACGCAGTATTTT. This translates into CASSLETSGGDTQYF.

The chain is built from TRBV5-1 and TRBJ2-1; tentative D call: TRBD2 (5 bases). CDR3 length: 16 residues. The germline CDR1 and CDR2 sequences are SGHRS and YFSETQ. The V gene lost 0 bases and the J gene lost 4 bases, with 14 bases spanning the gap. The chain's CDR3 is CASSLDEGVGYNEQFF. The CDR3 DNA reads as TGCGCCAGCAGCTTGGATGAGGGCGTAGGATACAATGAGCAGTTCTTC.

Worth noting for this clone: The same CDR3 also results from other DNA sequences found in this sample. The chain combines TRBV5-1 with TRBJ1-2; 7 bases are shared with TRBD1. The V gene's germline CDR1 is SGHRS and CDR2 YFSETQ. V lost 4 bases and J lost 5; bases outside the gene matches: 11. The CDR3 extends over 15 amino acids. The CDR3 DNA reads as TGCGCCAGCAGCCAACGTACAGGGGTAGGGTATGGCTACACCTTC. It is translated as CASSQRTGVGYGYTF.